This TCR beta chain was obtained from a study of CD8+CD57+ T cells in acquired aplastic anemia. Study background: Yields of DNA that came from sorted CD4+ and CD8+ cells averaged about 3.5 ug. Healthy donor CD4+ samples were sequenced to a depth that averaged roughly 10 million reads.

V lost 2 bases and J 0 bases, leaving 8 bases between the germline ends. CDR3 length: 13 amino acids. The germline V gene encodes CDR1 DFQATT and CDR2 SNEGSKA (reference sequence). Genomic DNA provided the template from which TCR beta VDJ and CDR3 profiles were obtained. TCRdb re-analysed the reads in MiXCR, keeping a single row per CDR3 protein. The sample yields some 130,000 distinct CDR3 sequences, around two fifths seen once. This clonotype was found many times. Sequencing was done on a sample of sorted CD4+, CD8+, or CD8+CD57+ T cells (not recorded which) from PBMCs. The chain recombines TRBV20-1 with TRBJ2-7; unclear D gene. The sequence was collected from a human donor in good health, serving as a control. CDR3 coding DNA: TGCAGTGCTAGAATGGGCTACTCCTACGAGCAGTACTTC. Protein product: CSARMGYSYEQYF.